This T cell receptor beta chain came from a study of T cell repertoires in cytomegalovirus infection. For the study at large: Public TCR beta signatures were indicative of both CMV infection and a matching HLA type. Findings and limits, study-wide: Adding up the frequency of public TCR beta families identified people who carried CMV plus the relevant HLA. HLA-C-restricted CMV-specific TCR beta clonotypes prevailed in the ex vivo response.

Germline loops: CDR1 SQVTM, CDR2 ANQGSEA. This CDR3 has 14 amino acids. Trimming pared 4 bases from V and 4 bases from J, leaving 16 bases between. In this sample, this clonotype turned up a few times. Its specificity is unknown. One entry per CDR3 protein results from TCRdb running MiXCR on the reads. The repertoire holds roughly 180,000 distinct CDR3 sequences, with about 17% as singletons. The sequence was collected from a human donor in good health (CMV status not recorded). Some clones in this sample may be carry-over from other donors' samples. The source material was CD8+ T cells from PBMCs. This chain joins TRBV29-1 and TRBJ1-2, with D perhaps matching TRBD1 (6 bases). The CDR3 spells CSVGSSGGGYGYTF. The CDR3 nucleotides are TGCAGCGTTGGGTCGAGTGGAGGGGGCTATGGCTACACCTTC.